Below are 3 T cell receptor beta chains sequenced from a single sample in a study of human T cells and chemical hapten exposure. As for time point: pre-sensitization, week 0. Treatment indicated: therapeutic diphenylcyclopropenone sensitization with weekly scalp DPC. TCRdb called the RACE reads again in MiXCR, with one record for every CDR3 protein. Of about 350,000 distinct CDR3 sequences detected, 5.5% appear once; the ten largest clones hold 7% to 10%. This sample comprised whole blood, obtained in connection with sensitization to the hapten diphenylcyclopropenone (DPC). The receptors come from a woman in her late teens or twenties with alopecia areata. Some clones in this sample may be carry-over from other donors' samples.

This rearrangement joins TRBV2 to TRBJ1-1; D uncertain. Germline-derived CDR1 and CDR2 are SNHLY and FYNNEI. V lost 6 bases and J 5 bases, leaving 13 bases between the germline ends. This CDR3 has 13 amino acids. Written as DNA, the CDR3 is TGTGCCAGCAGAGCGGACGGCGGAACTGAAGCTTTCTTT. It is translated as CASRADGGTEAFF.

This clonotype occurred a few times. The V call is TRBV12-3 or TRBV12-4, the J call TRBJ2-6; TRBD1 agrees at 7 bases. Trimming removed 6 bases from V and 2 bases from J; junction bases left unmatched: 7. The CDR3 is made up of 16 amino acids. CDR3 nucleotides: TGTGCCAGCAGCTGGGGACAGACCACTGGGGCCAACGTCCTGACTTTC. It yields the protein CASSWGQTTGANVLTF.

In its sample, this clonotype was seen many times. The CDR3 protein is CASSPNANVNIQYF. The CDR3 nucleotides read TGTGCCAGCAGCCCTAACGCGAACGTAAACATTCAGTACTTC. The rearrangement joins TRBV16 to TRBJ2-4, with no clear D. This CDR3 contains 14 residues. CDR1 KGHSY and CDR2 FQNENV come from the germline V gene. V lost 4 bases, J lost 6 bases, and 13 bases lay in between.